This TCR beta chain was captured in a study of control samples from healthy donors and cancer patients. Profiled with immunoSEQ multiplex PCR; TCRdb holds only in-frame clones, not every one. The sample lists around 120,000 clones; over 85% were seen once. The sample taken for sequencing was blood. The TCR was taken from a man aged 30 to 45 in good health.

CDR3 loop: CASRAPGMGSPLHF. The DNA for the CDR3 is TGTGCCAGCAGAGCCCCAGGGATGGGATCACCCCTCCACTTT. The chain combines TRBV6-4 with TRBJ1-6; D is possibly TRBD1 (5 bases). Germline V gene lookup returns CDR1 MRHNA and CDR2 SNTAGT. The CDR3 has 14 amino acids. Trimming pared 6 bases from V and 10 bases from J, leaving 16 bases between.